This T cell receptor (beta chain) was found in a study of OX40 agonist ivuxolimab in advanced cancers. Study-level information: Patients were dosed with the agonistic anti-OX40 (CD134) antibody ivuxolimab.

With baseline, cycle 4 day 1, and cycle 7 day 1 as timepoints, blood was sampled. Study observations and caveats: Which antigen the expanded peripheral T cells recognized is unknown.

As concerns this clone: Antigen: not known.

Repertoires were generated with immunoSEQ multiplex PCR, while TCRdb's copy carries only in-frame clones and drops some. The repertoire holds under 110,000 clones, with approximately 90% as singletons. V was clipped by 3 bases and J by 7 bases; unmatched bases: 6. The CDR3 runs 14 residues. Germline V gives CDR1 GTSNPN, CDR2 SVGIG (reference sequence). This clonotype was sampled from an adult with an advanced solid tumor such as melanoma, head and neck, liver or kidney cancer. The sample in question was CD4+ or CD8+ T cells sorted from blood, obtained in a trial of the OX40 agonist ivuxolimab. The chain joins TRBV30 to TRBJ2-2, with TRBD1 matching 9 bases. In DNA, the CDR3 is TGTGCCTGGAGGGGACAGGGTAAAGGCGGGGAGCTGTTTTTT. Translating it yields CAWRGQGKGGELFF.